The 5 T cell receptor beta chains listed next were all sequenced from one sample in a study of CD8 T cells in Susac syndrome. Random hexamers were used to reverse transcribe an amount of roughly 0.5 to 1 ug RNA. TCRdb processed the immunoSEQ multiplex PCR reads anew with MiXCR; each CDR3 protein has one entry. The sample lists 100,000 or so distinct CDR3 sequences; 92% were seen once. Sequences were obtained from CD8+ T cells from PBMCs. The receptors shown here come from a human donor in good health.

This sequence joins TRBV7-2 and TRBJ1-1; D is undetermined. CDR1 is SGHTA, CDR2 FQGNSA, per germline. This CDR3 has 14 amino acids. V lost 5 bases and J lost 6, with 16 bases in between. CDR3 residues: CASSRVKPRAEAFF. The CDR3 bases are TGTGCCAGCAGCCGAGTAAAGCCTCGGGCTGAAGCTTTCTTT.

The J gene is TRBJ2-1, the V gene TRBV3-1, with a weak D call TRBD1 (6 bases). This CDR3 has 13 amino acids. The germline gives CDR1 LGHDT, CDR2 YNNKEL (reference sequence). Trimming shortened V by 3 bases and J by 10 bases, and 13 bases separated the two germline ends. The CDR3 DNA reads TGTGCCAGCAGCCAGGGACAACTCACCGAGCAGTTCTTC. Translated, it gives CASSQGQLTEQFF.

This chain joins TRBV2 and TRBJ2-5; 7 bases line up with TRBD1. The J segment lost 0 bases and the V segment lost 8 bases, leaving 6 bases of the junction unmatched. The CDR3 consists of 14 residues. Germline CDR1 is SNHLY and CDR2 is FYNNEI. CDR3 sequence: CASRLGQNQETQYF. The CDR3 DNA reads TGTGCCAGCCGGTTGGGACAGAACCAAGAGACCCAGTACTTC.

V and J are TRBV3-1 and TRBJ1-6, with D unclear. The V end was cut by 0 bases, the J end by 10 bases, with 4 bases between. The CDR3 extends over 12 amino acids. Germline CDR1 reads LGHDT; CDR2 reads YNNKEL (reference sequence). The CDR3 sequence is CASSQEGSPLHF. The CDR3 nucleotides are TGTGCCAGCAGCCAAGAAGGGTCACCCCTCCACTTT.

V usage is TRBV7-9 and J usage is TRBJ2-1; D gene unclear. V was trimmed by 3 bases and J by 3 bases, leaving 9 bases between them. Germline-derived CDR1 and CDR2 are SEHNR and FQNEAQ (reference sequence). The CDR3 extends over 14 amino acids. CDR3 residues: CASSFGSFYNEQFF. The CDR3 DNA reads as TGTGCCAGCAGCTTCGGATCGTTCTACAATGAGCAGTTCTTC. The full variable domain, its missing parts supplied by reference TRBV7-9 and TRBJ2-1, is DTGVSQNPRHKITKRGQNVTFRCDPISEHNRLYWYRQTLGQGPEFLTYFQNEAQLEKSRLLSDRFSAERPKGSFSTLEIQRTEQGDSAMYLCASSFGSFYNEQFFGPGTRLTVL.